This TCR beta chain emerged from a study of cytomegalovirus exposure and HLA in healthy donors (dated by TCRdb to about 2017). With regard to the full study: In an earlier analysis of about 560 of the donors, less than 350 Gb of sequence data and 120 million or so unique TCR beta sequences from 150 million to 200 million T cells were reported. The number of donors typed differed by locus, with about 629-640 for A, B, C, DRB1 and DQB1, around 500 for DQA1, approximately 570 for DPA1, and approximately 470 for DPB1. The study was designed to test whether signatures of past pathogen exposure could be identified by cataloging public T cell receptors. Every discovery cohort repertoire had been produced on one sequencing platform. The T cell repertoires of 700 or so subjects were profiled by immunosequencing and related to cytomegalovirus serostatus. In an earlier analysis of 587 of the donors, high-throughput TCR beta sequencing was used to judge whether each TCR beta V gene segment behaved as functional or pseudogenic. The study combined high-throughput TCR immunosequencing, statistical association of individual TCRs with disease status, and machine learning to predict cytomegalovirus infection status. Among the approximately 400 genotyped donors, 75% to 90% belonged to the genetic ancestry cluster associated with self-reported Caucasian donors. Donor age, sex, ethnicity and CMV serostatus were compiled together with the repertoire data. On average, 235,054 unique TCR beta nucleotide sequences were sequenced per donor among 350 to 400 genotyped donors of the cohort, with roughly 19% of those sequences being non-productive. An early release that covered about 640 HLA-typed donors contained approximately 300 gigabases of sequencing data and 80 million or so unique TCR sequences. To study patterns of TCR occurrence, a later analysis re-analyzed previously published TCR beta repertoires from 666 donors and added high-resolution HLA genotyping. A later genetic analysis took genome-wide SNP genotypes for about 65% of the roughly 670 donors and used that subset as a discovery cohort. Roughly 5 DR-DQ haplotypes were treated as single units for association and clustering because of strong linkage in the cohort. Rather than drawing on any new phenotypic data, the later analysis identified candidate immune exposures from TCR beta sequences and the way those sequences occurred across donors. Along with the approximately 650-subject first cohort, a separate validation cohort of some 130 different subjects was used. HLA typing included class I and class II loci at four-digit resolution. Overall study results and their limits: When HLA alleles, especially DR and DQ, strongly co-occurred, TCR associations were difficult to assign to individual alleles. Presence/absence analyses assumed roughly uniform sequencing depth across donors, an assumption that may not hold. This cohort had only TCR beta chains sequenced, and the lack of alpha or paired-chain data limited which features could be detected. HLA typing was unavailable for some donors at each locus, so association tests used only the typed subset. A further reported finding was that TCR beta sequences accurately predicted the HLA-A and HLA-B alleles for most subjects in the first cohort. Some IMGT-functional V segments, including TRBV6-2 and TRBV6-3, could not be distinguished by the 87-base-pair reads and were therefore excluded. For the cohort, immune exposure information was limited to CMV serostatus. A cluster of highly shared sequence variants was judged likely to represent a technical artifact of the sequencing pipeline. In a later analysis, the rate of TCR association differed among HLA loci, with DRB1 alleles having the most associated TCRs and HLA-C alleles having the fewest. V-gene and J-gene trimming of TCR beta chains was associated with a missense DCLRE1C variant in a later genetic analysis, and the association was replicated in an independent cohort. In both the original and validation cohorts, the classifier was reported to diagnose cytomegalovirus status with high specificity and sensitivity. In the study, some 160 TCR beta chains were listed as associated with cytomegalovirus. Over 15 rarely observed V segments, including chromosome 9 orphons, were excluded from the earlier analysis of several hundred of the donors because counts were too low. A later genetic analysis reported fewer N-insertions in productive TCRs among donors in an Asian-associated ancestry cluster than the approximately 700-donor mean. In vitro tests confirmed that a few of the cytomegalovirus-associated TCR beta chains recognize cytomegalovirus antigens. An earlier analysis of approximately 600 of the donors showed that most TCR beta V segments appeared in productive rearrangements either about 90% or about 30% of the time, which broadly matched IMGT annotations. A later analysis reported that several top co-occurrence clusters appeared linked to parvovirus B19, influenza, CMV and Epstein-Barr virus. Compared with equally common non-associated chains, HLA-associated TCR beta chains in a later analysis were more clonally expanded and had lower generation probabilities. Most TCR sequences were seen in very few donors, while some public TCRs were found in many individuals. The authors suggested that the approach could potentially be generalized to other disease states and immunological phenotypes. In a later analysis, around 17,000 TCR beta sequences were associated with specific HLA alleles at a false discovery rate of 0.05. Linkage disequilibrium might explain the correlated functional status among segregating V segments, but an unknown experimental factor could not be ruled out. According to a later analysis, most CMV-associated TCR beta chains appeared to be HLA-restricted, and the HLA associations seemed to be driven largely by CMV exposure.

In total, roughly 670 healthy bone marrow donors made up the cohort. At the time of sampling, every cohort member was nominally healthy, though immune exposures that went unrecorded were likely present. The donor was CMV seronegative and belonged to the group of 350 or so seronegative cohort members. A peripheral blood sample was collected from each donor, and TCR beta sequencing was performed on peripheral blood mononuclear cells. The Qiagen DNeasy Blood Extraction Kit was used to extract genomic DNA from the blood cell samples. According to the germline V gene, CDR1 reads MGHDK and CDR2 reads SYGVNS. CDR3 length: 12 amino acids, cysteine to phenylalanine. Only the CDR3 DNA is retained, 36 bases long and in frame from the first base. V trim: 6 bases; J trim: 6 bases; unmatched bases: 2. About this clone itself: The antigen this receptor binds is unknown. It has no much larger one-base neighbor in the sample; base qualities were not kept.

Library creation used the immunoSEQ multiplex PCR assay. A mixture of 60 forward primers for TCR Vbeta segments and 13 reverse primers for TCR Jbeta segments was used in the multiplex PCR. The CDR3 region of rearranged TCR beta genes was amplified from genomic DNA by a multiplex PCR assay. On the Illumina HiSeq System, the amplified TCR beta libraries were sequenced as 87-base-pair reads. On the authors' methods: In a later analysis, roughly 80 million unique TCR beta chains were counted across the 650 to 700 repertoires, and roughly 10 million of these chains were shared by at least two donors. Raw reads were error-corrected and collapsed into unique sequences with a nearest-neighbor algorithm that merged closely related sequences to remove PCR and sequencing errors. CDR3 sequences were aligned to IMGT reference sequences to assign V, D and J gene segments. Each retained sequence needed at least a six-nucleotide match to both a V gene segment and a J gene segment. Rearrangements were classified as productive when the CDR3 lacked stop codons and remained in frame with V and J, and all other rearrangements were classified as non-productive. CDR3 was defined according to IMGT convention as the region running from the second conserved V-encoded cysteine to the conserved J-encoded phenylalanine. The earlier analysis of approximately 590 of the donors excluded any sequence lacking an unambiguous match to a single V gene segment. An earlier analysis of some 610 of the donors called V segments functional above 56.7% productive rearrangements and segregating when the between-donor standard deviation exceeded 5%. A statistical classification framework was developed to diagnose cytomegalovirus status using the catalog of TCR beta chain sequences. In a later analysis, V and J genes were assigned by comparing TCR nucleotide sequences against IMGT/GENE-DB human TR gene sequences. In a later analysis, CDR3 sequences and most-parsimonious VDJ recombination scenarios were assigned using the TCRdist pipeline. In a later analysis, every TCR beta chain was defined by the combination of its CDR3 amino acid sequence and its V-gene family, and reads without a unique V-gene family were dropped. To address suspected cross-contamination and a sequencing artifact, a later analysis removed under 600 highly shared, low-generation-probability nucleotide sequences. In a later analysis, a clonal expansion index was calculated for each public chain from normalized within-repertoire ranks of inferred template counts. Generation probabilities in a later analysis came from a VDJ recombination model fitted to out-of-frame rearrangements, and those results were checked against IGoR. In a later analysis, hypergeometric tests were used to score TCR-TCR, TCR-HLA and TCR-CMV co-occurrence, with a repertoire-size bias correction applied to TCR pairs. To estimate false discovery rates, a later analysis permuted the HLA or CMV assignments 20 times. In a later analysis, co-occurring TCRs were grouped with DBSCAN, and TCRdist sequence similarity was added when clustering was performed within HLA-allele-positive subsets. Co-occurrence clustering excluded repertoires with fewer than 30,000 or more than 120,000 public chains, plus five with anomalous nucleotide sharing. TCRdb provides this immuneACCESS table in a form limited to in-frame rearrangements. Some clones are lacking; in checked studies, under half of them reflect an unresolved V gene, and why the rest are absent is not known. The V and J calls and clone size were taken over from that table, and D and trimming were inferred from the DNA. This sample is represented by some 140,000 clones; 65% to 80% of them were singletons. Over 3% of the sample is held by the ten biggest clonotypes.

The source of this sequence is a man in his forties in good health and CMV-seronegative. The sequenced sample consisted of PBMCs. The sequence joins TRBV25-1 to TRBJ1-2, with 9 bases matching TRBD1. The CDR3 region reads CASRDRGHGYTF. Read as DNA, the sequence is TGTGCCAGCAGGGACAGGGGCCATGGCTACACCTTC.